A selection of T cell receptor beta chains follows, all from one sample in a study of blood T cell repertoires in COVID-19. Here immunoSEQ multiplex PCR was the method, and the copy in TCRdb shows in-frame clones only, minus some. The sample includes about 200,000 clones, approximately 90% of them seen just once. The sequenced material came from PBMCs or T cells enriched from blood (not recorded which). The receptors originated from a woman aged 25 to 39 who had recovered from COVID-19. CDR3s leave out the opening cysteine and the closing phenylalanine or tryptophan.

V gene,J gene,CDR3 protein
TRBV7-9,TRBJ1-2,ASSLARDTYGYT
TRBV6-2/TRBV6-3,TRBJ2-1,ASSYRTYSSYNEQF
TRBV6-5,TRBJ2-3,ASSYQAQSDTQY
TRBV27,TRBJ2-1,ASSTAGGLSSYNEQF
TRBV19,TRBJ2-7,ASSAGTSGSREQY
TRBV6-5,TRBJ2-7,ASRSGGRPYEQY
TRBV5-1,TRBJ1-1,ASSLARGTNTEAF
TRBV12-3/TRBV12-4,TRBJ2-5,ASHNRQGRTQY
TRBV19,TRBJ1-1,ASSPITPGSAEAF
TRBV24-1,TRBJ2-3,ATSDLHGQGTDTQY
TRBV6-1,TRBJ1-5,ASNRGSDQPQH
TRBV30,TRBJ1-5,AWGQGYSNQPQH
TRBV6-2/TRBV6-3,TRBJ1-2,ASSSTGMARGYT
TRBV9,TRBJ2-5,ASSVVAAQETQY
TRBV7-2,TRBJ1-4,ASEGATNEKLF
TRBV6-5,TRBJ1-1,ASSYTSLGQATEAF
TRBV6-5,TRBJ2-3,ASSYKAELTDTQY
TRBV11-3,TRBJ1-1,ASSLPRTGEGASTEAF
TRBV19,TRBJ2-7,ASSIGGTAYGEQY
TRBV5-1,TRBJ2-1,ASSLVRSGLAGPASYNEQF
TRBV27,TRBJ2-3,ASSLFSGMPDTQY
TRBV5-1,TRBJ2-3,ASSRTVGSPDTQY
TRBV12-3/TRBV12-4,TRBJ1-1,ASSLMAGTEAF
TRBV2,TRBJ1-2,ASSEAPGGGSYGYT
TRBV4-3,TRBJ1-4,ASSQTPWDRGLDNEKLF
TRBV30,TRBJ1-3,TWNTGSGNTIY
TRBV19,TRBJ2-7,ASSKREGYEQY
TRBV5-4,TRBJ2-7,ASSPGQGIYEQY
TRBV5-1,TRBJ2-3,ASSLEGAGSTDTQY
TRBV9,TRBJ1-2,ASSVGYSNYGYT
TRBV6-4,TRBJ1-1,ASSDGEENTEAF
TRBV5-1,TRBJ2-3,ASSLSDMPDTQY
TRBV7-3,TRBJ2-6,ASSLDRAGANVLT
TRBV27,TRBJ1-1,ASSTQDRNTEAF
TRBV6-5,TRBJ2-1,ASTPIADSYNEQF
TRBV4-3,TRBJ2-7,ASSIRQGASEQY
TRBV30,TRBJ2-7,AWSSSGNEQY
TRBV11-3,TRBJ2-1,ASSSSGKAYNEQF
TRBV6-5,TRBJ2-7,ASSRDIQSYEQY
TRBV9,TRBJ2-2,ASSVREGIGELF
TRBV11-1,TRBJ1-1,ASSFPGQGENTEAF
TRBV7-7,TRBJ2-2,ASSSEGTANTGELF
TRBV4-3,TRBJ2-7,ASSQGQAGAYEQY
TRBV30,TRBJ1-6,AWSVGNGLIGWSLH
TRBV3-1/TRBV3-2,TRBJ2-5,ASGTSGGLRQETQY
TRBV14,TRBJ2-5,ASSQDTGMETQY
TRBV9,TRBJ2-7,ASSVDGSSSYEQY
TRBV5-1,TRBJ2-1,ASSSDSTNSYNEQF
TRBV5-4,TRBJ2-7,ASSLGKQGYEQY
TRBV12-3/TRBV12-4,TRBJ1-4,ASRLTREKLF
TRBV14,TRBJ1-1,ASSQKLGQGSTEAF
TRBV15,TRBJ2-1,ATSKVTGKVHNEQF
TRBV6-5,TRBJ1-2,ASSYPGTVDGYT
TRBV5-4,TRBJ1-4,ASTHSGRGNEKLF
TRBV27,TRBJ1-2,ASSFSPGTPYGYT
TRBV4-3,TRBJ2-2,ASSRTANTGELF
TRBV12-3/TRBV12-4,TRBJ2-7,ASSVGLYEQY